The 15 T cell receptor beta chains below come from one sample, sequenced in a study of T cells in Graves' hyperthyroidism and ophthalmopathy. Researchers took RNA transcripts and amplified the TCR beta CDR3 regions from them. Using the HTBI primer set, a first-round RT-PCR was run on the TCR CDR3. TCRdb analysed the multiplex PCR reads with MiXCR anew, one entry per CDR3 protein. Among under 800,000 distinct CDR3 sequences listed, less than 15% were seen once. Material for sequencing was blood. The origin of the receptors is a woman aged 18-30 years with Graves' hyperthyroidism.

This chain joins TRBV6-9 and TRBJ1-4; 7 bases fit TRBD1. CDR3 length: 14 residues. The germline V gene has CDR1 MNHGY and CDR2 SVAAGI. V lost 3 bases to trimming and J lost 10 bases; unmatched junction nucleotides: 8. CDR3 sequence: CASSYDWDSLKLFF. The CDR3 coding sequence is TGTGCCAGCAGTTACGACTGGGACAGTCTAAAACTGTTTTTT.

This clonotype was counted between two and nine times. The chain couples TRBV5-5 to TRBJ1-2; TRBD1 matches 9 bases. Germline values: CDR1 SGHKS, CDR2 YYEKEE (reference sequence). There are 15 residues in the CDR3. With 0 bases clipped from V and 6 bases from J, the junction kept 6 bases outside the gene matches. The CDR3: CASSLVDRGLDGYTF. DNA of the CDR3: TGTGCCAGCAGCTTGGTGGACAGGGGTTTGGATGGCTACACCTTC.

The J gene is TRBJ2-2, the V gene TRBV12-3 or TRBV12-4; 9 positions match TRBD1. Losses at the gene ends were 4 bases for V and 7 bases for J; bases not matched to a gene: 19. There are 19 residues in the CDR3. CDR3 protein: CASSSGTGFQREISGELFF. The CDR3 DNA reads as TGTGCCAGCAGTTCCGGGACAGGGTTCCAGAGGGAGATCAGCGGGGAGCTGTTTTTT.

This clonotype was detected a few times. The V call is TRBV2, the J call TRBJ2-2, with D possibly being TRBD1 (6 bases). The germline gives CDR1 SNHLY, CDR2 FYNNEI. V lost 6 bases to trimming and J lost 6 bases, with 17 bases between them. CDR3 length: 15 residues. The CDR3 is CASRKQGKIAGELFF. The CDR3 region has the DNA TGTGCCAGCAGAAAACAGGGAAAAATAGCCGGGGAGCTGTTTTTT.

This clonotype has at least ten counts. The chain joins TRBV7-9 to TRBJ2-1; the match to TRBD2 covers 9 bases. The J segment lost 5 bases and the V segment lost 4 bases, leaving 9 bases of the junction unmatched. This CDR3 contains 16 residues. The V gene's germline CDR1 is SEHNR and CDR2 FQNEAQ (reference sequence). CDR3 nucleotide sequence: TGTGCCAGCAGCTCTCTAGCGGGACGGGGGAACAATGAGCAGTTCTTC. Translation: CASSSLAGRGNNEQFF.

This clonotype showed up many times. The rearrangement joins TRBV28 to TRBJ2-4; no reliable D call. This CDR3 region has 14 residues. The germline gives CDR1 MDHEN, CDR2 SYDVKM. Trimming left V 4 bases short and J 1 base short, with 8 bases between. The CDR3 DNA follows: TGTGCCAGCAGTTCCCGTGGGGCCAAAAACATTCAGTACTTC. It is translated as CASSSRGAKNIQYF.

The chain recombines TRBV19 with TRBJ2-1; 7 bases line up with TRBD2. The V segment lost 3 bases and the J segment 7 bases; nucleotides outside the gene matches: 6. The CDR3 extends over 14 amino acids. Germline CDR1 and CDR2: LNHDA and SQIVND (reference sequence). Written as DNA, the CDR3 is TGTGCCAGTAGTATCCCCCTTAGCGGGAATGAGCAGTTCTTC. Translation gives CASSIPLSGNEQFF.

This chain links TRBV10-3 with TRBJ1-5; unclear D gene. The germline V and J ends were trimmed by 0 bases and 2 bases, with 8 bases remaining between them. Germline V gene lookup returns CDR1 ENHRY and CDR2 SYGVKD. This CDR3 has 15 amino acids. The CDR3 DNA follows: TGTGCCATCAGTGAGTCGGATTTCGGCAATCAGCCCCAGCATTTT. Translated: CAISESDFGNQPQHF.

The chain couples TRBV5-5 to TRBJ2-5; D not certain. The CDR3 is 12 residues long. The germline V gene has CDR1 SGHKS and CDR2 YYEKEE (reference sequence). V was clipped by 9 bases and J by 4 bases, with 13 bases between them. Here the CDR3 reads CATILVRETQYF. The CDR3 DNA reads as TGTGCCACCATACTCGTGCGAGAGACCCAGTACTTC.

The chain joins TRBV2 to TRBJ2-5; D remains ambiguous. The V gene lost 7 bases and the J gene lost 5 bases, with 17 bases spanning the gap. The length of the CDR3 is 14 residues. From germline, CDR1 is SNHLY and CDR2 FYNNEI. Here the CDR3 DNA reads TGTGCCAGCACCCCCGACTCGGGTATGGAGACCCAGTACTTC. It translates to CASTPDSGMETQYF. Combining the CDR3 with reference TRBV2 and TRBJ2-5 gives the whole variable domain EPEVTQTPSHQVTQMGQEVILRCVPISNHLYFYWYRQILGQKVEFLVSFYNNEISEKSEIFDDQFSVERPDGSNFTLKIRSTKLEDSAMYFCASTPDSGMETQYFGPGTRLLVL.

The gene calls are TRBV9 and TRBJ2-7, with D possibly being TRBD2 (6 bases). Germline V CDR1 and CDR2: SGDLS, YYNGEE. V dropped 0 bases and J dropped 2 bases, with 12 bases sitting between them. The CDR3 spans 15 residues. In DNA form, the CDR3 reads TGTGCCAGCAGCGTAGACGGTAGGACTACCTACGAGCAGTACTTC. Translating it yields CASSVDGRTTYEQYF.

This clonotype was counted between two and nine times. The chain employs TRBV28 and TRBJ2-1; D not resolved. In germline, CDR1 is MDHEN, CDR2 SYDVKM. This CDR3 spans 12 amino acids. V was shortened by 6 bases and J by 8 bases, with 11 bases between the two germline ends. CDR3 region: CASSTLPDEQFF. DNA of the CDR3: TGTGCCAGCAGCACCCTGCCGGATGAGCAGTTCTTC.

The chain uses TRBV20-1 and TRBJ2-4; D is tentatively TRBD1 or TRBD2 (5 bases each). Trimming left V 5 bases short and J 7 bases short, with 12 bases between. The CDR3 consists of 12 residues. CDR1 and CDR2 from the germline V gene are DFQATT and SNEGSKA (reference sequence). The chain's CDR3 is CSAEGLGNIQYF. As DNA, the CDR3 is TGCAGTGCTGAGGGGCTTGGGAACATTCAGTACTTC.

This clonotype was seen many times. V gene TRBV6-1 combines with J gene TRBJ2-3, with D perhaps assigned TRBD1 or TRBD2 (5 bases each). This CDR3 has 13 residues. V dropped 5 bases and J dropped 6 bases, with 12 bases sitting between them. Per the germline V gene, CDR1 is MNHNS and CDR2 is SASEGT. CDR3 bases: TGTGCCAGCAGTAAGGGGTGGGGGGATACGCAGTATTTT. This gives the protein CASSKGWGDTQYF.

The V gene is TRBV5-6, the J gene TRBJ1-5; 10 bases are shared with TRBD1. CDR1 and CDR2 (germline): SGHDT, YYEEEE. After removal of 5 bases from V and 0 bases from J, the junction contained 5 bases not matched to a gene. The CDR3 consists of 16 residues. DNA for the CDR3: TGTGCCAGCAGGGGGACAGGGGCTCATAGCAATCAGCCCCAGCATTTT. Residues: CASRGTGAHSNQPQHF. The entire variable domain, with the rest obtained from reference TRBV5-6 and TRBJ1-5, is as follows: DAGVTQSPTHLIKTRGQQVTLRCSPKSGHDTVSWYQQALGQGPQFIFQYYEEEERQRGNFPDRFSGHQFPNYSSELNVNALLLGDSALYLCASRGTGAHSNQPQHFGDGTRLSIL.